This is a list of T cell receptor beta chains from one sample in a study of shared clonotypes between healthy human individuals. The data were produced by immunoSEQ multiplex PCR, yet TCRdb's version contains in-frame clones alone and is incomplete. The sample has millions of clones; 85% to 95% are singletons. The sequencing input was naive CD4+ T cells from PBMCs. Source of these receptors: a man in his late teens or twenties in good health. Some clones in this sample may be carry-over from other donors' samples. CDR3s include the opening cysteine and the closing phenylalanine or tryptophan. The order of the fields is J gene, clone size, V gene, D gene, CDR3 DNA, CDR3 protein. The D gene is left open where the match is weak. Expanded clones get a size class; other rows say once, few or many, or leave the size out.

TRBJ1-3	.	TRBV20-1	.	TGCAGTGCTCCGTCTGGAAACACCATATATTTT	CSAPSGNTIYF
TRBJ1-1	.	TRBV27	.	TGTGCCAGCAGTTTTACAGGTAGGAACACTGAAGCTTTCTTT	CASSFTGRNTEAFF
TRBJ1-2	.	TRBV18	.	TGTGCCAGCTCACCACGGTCAGCCATCTATGGCTACACCTTC	CASSPRSAIYGYTF
TRBJ2-4	.	TRBV5-6	TRBD1	TGTGCCAGCAGCGAACCGCGGCAGGGGGTAGCCAAAAACATTCAGTACTTC	CASSEPRQGVAKNIQYF
TRBJ1-2	.	TRBV28	.	TGTGCCAGCAGGGGATATCCAGGCTATGGCTACACCTTC	CASRGYPGYGYTF
TRBJ2-2	once	TRBV5-1	.	TGCGCCAGCAGCTTGTTGATAGGGACTAACACCGGGGAGCTGTTTTTT	CASSLLIGTNTGELFF
TRBJ1-3	.	TRBV7-6	.	TGTGCCAGCAGCTTAGTTGCCGGGGCGGGAGGAAACACCATATATTTT	CASSLVAGAGGNTIYF
TRBJ2-3	.	TRBV28	.	TGTGCCAGCAGTTTCCCACAGGGCCGAAGCACAGATACGCAGTATTTT	CASSFPQGRSTDTQYF
TRBJ1-3	once	TRBV11-2	.	TGTGCCAGCAGACGTATTAATGGGGAAGTCGGAAACACCATATATTTT	CASRRINGEVGNTIYF
TRBJ2-2	.	TRBV7-3	TRBD2	TGTGCCAGCAGCCTGACTAGCGGGGGAGTGACCGGGGAGCTGTTTTTT	CASSLTSGGVTGELFF
TRBJ2-3	.	TRBV18	TRBD1	TGTGCCAGCTCACGACAGGGGGCGGAAGATACGCAGTATTTT	CASSRQGAEDTQYF
TRBJ2-5	.	TRBV19	TRBD1	TGTGCCAGTAGTGAAGACAGGGTGCAGACCCAGTACTTC	CASSEDRVQTQYF
TRBJ1-2	.	TRBV2	.	TGTGCCAGCAGTGATTCCGGGTTAGGAGGCTACACCTTC	CASSDSGLGGYTF
TRBJ1-2	.	TRBV29-1	TRBD1	TGCAGCGTGGGGACAGGATATAACTATGGCTACACCTTC	CSVGTGYNYGYTF
TRBJ1-1	once	TRBV9	.	TGTGCCAGCAGCGTAGAAGGGATGGGGGACACTGAAGCTTTCTTT	CASSVEGMGDTEAFF
TRBJ2-3	.	TRBV28	TRBD2	TGTGCCAGCAGTCAAACTAGCGGGAGCCCAGATACGCAGTATTTT	CASSQTSGSPDTQYF
TRBJ2-1	.	TRBV28	.	TGTGCCAGCAGTAACTTCAGAAAGTACAATGAGCAGTTCTTC	CASSNFRKYNEQFF
TRBJ2-6	.	TRBV9	.	TGTGCCAGCAGCGTAGGAGTCTCGCAGGGCCCGGGAGGGGCCAACGTCCTGACTTTC	CASSVGVSQGPGGANVLTF
TRBJ2-2	.	TRBV7-2	.	TGTGCCAGCAGCCCCCGACAGAGGACGAACACCGGGGAGCTGTTTTTT	CASSPRQRTNTGELFF
TRBJ1-2	.	TRBV13	.	TGTGCCAGCAGCCAGACACATTTCGGCTACACCTTC	CASSQTHFGYTF
TRBJ2-1	.	TRBV6-4	.	TGTGCCAGCAGTGTGGGCGTAGGGGGTTTGTTCTTC	CASSVGVGGLFF
TRBJ2-5	.	TRBV7-6	.	TGTGCCAGCAGCTTCAGCATCGACAGGTACCAAGAGACCCAGTACTTC	CASSFSIDRYQETQYF
TRBJ2-1	.	TRBV28	.	TGTGCCAGCACCACCTTCACTGAGCAGTTCTTC	CASTTFTEQFF
TRBJ1-4	.	TRBV2	.	TGTGCCAGCAGTGAATTGGGCGGCGGGGTAGGGAAACTGTTTTTT	CASSELGGGVGKLFF
TRBJ2-1	.	TRBV4-3	.	TGCGCCAGCAGCCAAGCGTTGGATAGCTCCTACAATGAGCAGTTCTTC	CASSQALDSSYNEQFF
TRBJ2-7	.	TRBV5-1	.	TGCGCCAGCAATCCCGGGCAGGGAACCTACGAGCAGTACTTC	CASNPGQGTYEQYF
TRBJ2-7	.	TRBV27	.	TGTGCCAGCAGTTTGATCCGGACAGGAGCGGGCGAGCAGTACTTC	CASSLIRTGAGEQYF
TRBJ2-1	.	TRBV4-1	.	TGCGCCAGCAGCCAAGAAAGGACTCCGTACAATGAGCAGTTCTTC	CASSQERTPYNEQFF
TRBJ1-1	.	TRBV7-9	.	TGTGCCAGCAGCGGAACCGGGACACTGAACACTGAAGCTTTCTTT	CASSGTGTLNTEAFF
TRBJ1-2	.	TRBV5-5	TRBD1	TGTGCCAGCAGCCCAAGGACAGGGGGGTATGGCTACACCTTC	CASSPRTGGYGYTF
TRBJ1-4	.	TRBV9	TRBD1	TGTGCCAGCAGCGTCGCCGGGACAGTTAATGAAAAACTGTTTTTT	CASSVAGTVNEKLFF
TRBJ2-1	.	TRBV30	TRBD2	TGTGCCTGGAAGGCGGTAGTAGCGGGAAGATACAATGAGCAGTTCTTC	CAWKAVVAGRYNEQFF
TRBJ1-1	.	TRBV11-1	.	TGTGCCAGCAGCGCCGAGACGGGCACTGAAGCTTTCTTT	CASSAETGTEAFF
TRBJ1-3	.	TRBV30	.	TGTGCCTGGAGTAAAGACGTAACCTTGGGGCGGGGAAACACCATATATTTT	CAWSKDVTLGRGNTIYF
TRBJ1-1	.	TRBV5-1	.	TGCGCCAGCAGCTGGCAGCCCGCAGAGTCTGAAGCTTTCTTT	CASSWQPAESEAFF
TRBJ2-1	.	TRBV14	.	TGTGCCAGCAGCCAAGATATAGGGAGCTCCTACAATGAGCAGTTCTTC	CASSQDIGSSYNEQFF
TRBJ2-7	once	TRBV11-3	.	TGTGCCAGCAGCTCCAGTTCCCACGAGCAGTACTTC	CASSSSSHEQYF
TRBJ1-1	.	TRBV28	.	TGTGCCAGTTCCCAGACAACTGAAGCTTTCTTT	CASSQTTEAFF
TRBJ1-1	.	TRBV11-3	.	TGTGCCAGCAGCCCTCAGGGAGCTTTCTTT	CASSPQGAFF
TRBJ2-2	.	TRBV4-3	TRBD1	TGCGCCAGCAGCCTTATACTCCACAGGGGGAAGGACGCCGGGGAGCTGTTTTTT	CASSLILHRGKDAGELFF
TRBJ1-1	.	TRBV27	.	TGTGCCAGCAGTTCACCACATAGAGGACAGTTGAACACTGAAGCTTTCTTT	CASSSPHRGQLNTEAFF
TRBJ2-7	.	TRBV18	TRBD2	TGTGCCAGCTCCCCTAATGGACGGGGGGCCTACGAGCAGTACTTC	CASSPNGRGAYEQYF
TRBJ2-2	.	TRBV18	TRBD2	TGTGCCAGCTCATGGGGACTAGCGGGGAACACCGGGGAGCTGTTTTTT	CASSWGLAGNTGELFF
TRBJ2-7	.	TRBV7-8	.	TGTGCCAGCAGCTTAGCGCGAGGTGGGGGCTACTCCTACGAGCAGTACTTC	CASSLARGGGYSYEQYF
TRBJ2-3	.	TRBV12-5	.	TGTGCTAGTGGAGAGGGTTTGCCCACAGATACGCAGTATTTT	CASGEGLPTDTQYF
TRBJ2-7	.	TRBV5-1	.	TGCGCCAGCAGCTTGGTACTGGACGAGCAGTACTTC	CASSLVLDEQYF
TRBJ2-1	.	TRBV10-3	.	TGTGCCATCAGTGAGTTGTCGGGAGCTAGCAATGAGCAGTTCTTC	CAISELSGASNEQFF
TRBJ2-1	.	TRBV6-1	.	TGTGCCAGCAGTGAACGGATAGCGGACTACAATGAGCAGTTCTTC	CASSERIADYNEQFF
TRBJ1-4	few	TRBV2	.	TGTGCCAGCAAGGTGGAACAGCTACCCCCGAATGAAAAACTGTTTTTT	CASKVEQLPPNEKLFF
TRBJ2-7	.	TRBV6-6	.	TGTGCCAGCAGTGAGGACACTTCTCCCTACGAGCAGTACTTC	CASSEDTSPYEQYF
TRBJ1-3	.	TRBV5-6	TRBD1	TGTGCCAGCAGCCACAGAATGACAGGGGCCGCCTCTGGAAACACCATATATTTT	CASSHRMTGAASGNTIYF
TRBJ2-7	once	TRBV10-3	.	TGTGCCATCAGTGAAACCGTCAGCGGCACCTACGAGCAGTACTTC	CAISETVSGTYEQYF
TRBJ2-7	.	TRBV27	TRBD1	TGTGCCAGCAGAACCACAGGGGAGACATTCTACGAGCAGTACTTC	CASRTTGETFYEQYF
TRBJ2-1	.	TRBV28	.	TGTGCCAGCAGTTGGCTAGCGTATTCCTACAATGAGCAGTTCTTC	CASSWLAYSYNEQFF
TRBJ2-3	.	TRBV5-1	.	TGCGCCAGCAGCTTGGAGCAGATCAGCACAGATACGCAGTATTTT	CASSLEQISTDTQYF
TRBJ1-2	.	TRBV5-1	.	TGCGCCAGCAGCTTGGAAGGGATCTATGGCTACACCTTC	CASSLEGIYGYTF
TRBJ2-6	few	TRBV6-6	.	TGTGCCAGCAGTTACCGGGTAGGGGCCAACGTCCTGACTTTC	CASSYRVGANVLTF
TRBJ2-2	.	TRBV11-3	.	TGTGCCAGCAGCTCCACAACCTCTACGAACACCGGGGAGCTGTTTTTT	CASSSTTSTNTGELFF
TRBJ1-2	once	TRBV7-2	TRBD1	TGTGCCAGCAGCTTAGTAGGAACAGGGGCTAACTATGGCTACACCTTC	CASSLVGTGANYGYTF